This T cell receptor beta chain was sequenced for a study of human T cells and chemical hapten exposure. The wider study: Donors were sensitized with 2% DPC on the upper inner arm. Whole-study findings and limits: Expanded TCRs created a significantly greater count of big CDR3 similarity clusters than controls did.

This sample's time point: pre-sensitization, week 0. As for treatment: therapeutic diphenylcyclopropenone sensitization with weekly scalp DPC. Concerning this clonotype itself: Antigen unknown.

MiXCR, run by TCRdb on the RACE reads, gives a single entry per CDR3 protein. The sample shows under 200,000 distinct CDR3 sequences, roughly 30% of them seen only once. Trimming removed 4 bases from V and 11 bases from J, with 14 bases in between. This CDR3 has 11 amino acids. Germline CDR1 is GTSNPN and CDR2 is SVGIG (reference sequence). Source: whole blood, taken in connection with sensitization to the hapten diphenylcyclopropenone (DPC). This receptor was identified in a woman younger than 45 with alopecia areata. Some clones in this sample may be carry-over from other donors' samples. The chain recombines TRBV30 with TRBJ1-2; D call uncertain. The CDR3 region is CAWTRAGLYTF. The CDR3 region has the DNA TGTGCCTGGACCCGCGCGGGCCTTTACACCTTC.